The clone carrying this TCR beta chain has more than one count but fewer than ten. Its antigen is unidentified. Trimming took off 1 base at V and 5 bases at J, with 12 bases between the two ends. Per germline, CDR1 SNHLY and CDR2 FYNNEI. CDR3 length equals 15 residues. The sample comes from a study of response to subunit inactivated influenza vaccine. Study results and limitations: The authors proposed limited new T cell recruitment per seasonal influenza vaccination.

TCRdb recomputed calls from the RT-PCR reads with MiXCR, one row per CDR3 protein. This sample has around 790,000 distinct CDR3 sequences, with 21% found just once. This chain joins TRBV2 and TRBJ1-5; possibly TRBD1 for D (6 bases). Sequenced material: PBMCs from blood, taken around 5 days after vaccination. This sequence originates from a man over 45 who received an inactivated influenza vaccine. The CDR3 loop reads CASSEGRGPYQPQHF. CDR3 nucleotides: TGTGCCAGCAGTGAAGGACGGGGGCCGTATCAGCCCCAGCATTTT.